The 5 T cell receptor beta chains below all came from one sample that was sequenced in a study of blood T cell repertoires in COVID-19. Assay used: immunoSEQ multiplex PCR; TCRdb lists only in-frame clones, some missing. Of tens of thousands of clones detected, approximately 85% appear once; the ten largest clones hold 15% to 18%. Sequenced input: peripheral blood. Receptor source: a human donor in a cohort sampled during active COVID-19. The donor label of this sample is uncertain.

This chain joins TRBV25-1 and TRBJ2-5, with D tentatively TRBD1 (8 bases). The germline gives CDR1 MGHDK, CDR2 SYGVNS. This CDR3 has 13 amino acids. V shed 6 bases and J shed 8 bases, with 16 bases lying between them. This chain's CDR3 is CASSYRGRETQYF. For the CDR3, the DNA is TGTGCCAGCAGCTACAGGGGGAGGGAAACCCAGTACTTC.

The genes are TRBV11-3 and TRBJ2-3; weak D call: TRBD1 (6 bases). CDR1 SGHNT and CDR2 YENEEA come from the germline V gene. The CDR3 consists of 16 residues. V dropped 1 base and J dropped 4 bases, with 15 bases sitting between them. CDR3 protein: CASSLGGGRGADTQYF. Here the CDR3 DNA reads TGTGCCAGCAGCTTAGGTGGGGGCAGGGGAGCAGATACGCAGTATTTT.

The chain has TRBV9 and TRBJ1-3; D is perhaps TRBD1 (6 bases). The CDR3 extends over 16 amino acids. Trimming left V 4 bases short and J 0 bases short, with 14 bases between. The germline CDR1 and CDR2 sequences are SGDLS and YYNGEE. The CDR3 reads CASSLQGFHSGNTIYF. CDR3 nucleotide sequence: TGTGCCAGCAGCCTCCAGGGGTTTCACTCTGGAAACACCATATATTTT.

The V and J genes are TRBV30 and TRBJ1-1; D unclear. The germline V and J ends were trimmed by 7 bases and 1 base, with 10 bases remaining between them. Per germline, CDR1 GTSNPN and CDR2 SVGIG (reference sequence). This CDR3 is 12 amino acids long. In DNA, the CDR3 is TGTGCCTCGTCCGGAGGGAACACTGAAGCTTTCTTT. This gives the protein CASSGGNTEAFF.

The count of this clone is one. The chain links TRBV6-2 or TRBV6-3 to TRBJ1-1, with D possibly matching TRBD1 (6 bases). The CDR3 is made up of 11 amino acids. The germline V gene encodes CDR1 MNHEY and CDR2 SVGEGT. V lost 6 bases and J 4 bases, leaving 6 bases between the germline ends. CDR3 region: CASSRGTEAFF. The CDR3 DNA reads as TGTGCCAGCAGCAGGGGCACTGAAGCTTTCTTT.